Below are 3 T cell receptor beta chains sequenced from a single sample in a study of T cell repertoires in ileal Crohn's disease. Data came from immunoSEQ multiplex PCR; TCRdb stores just in-frame clones and leaves some out. The sample lists some 4,700 clones, about 81% occurring once. The sample consisted of ileal tissue. These receptors were taken from an adult with Crohn's disease.

This chain connects TRBV6-5 to TRBJ2-7; 7 bases match TRBD1. The V segment lost 9 bases and the J segment 3 bases; nucleotides outside the gene matches: 11. This CDR3 has 14 residues. Germline values: CDR1 MNHEY, CDR2 SVGAGI. The CDR3 is CASSRTGALYEQYF. CDR3 nucleotides: TGTGCCAGTAGCCGAACAGGGGCCCTCTACGAGCAGTACTTC.

The chain couples TRBV5-6 to TRBJ2-7, with 13 bases lining up with TRBD2. The V gene's germline CDR1 is SGHDT and CDR2 YYEEEE. The CDR3 is 14 amino acids. V lost 4 bases to trimming and J lost 7 bases; unmatched junction nucleotides: 5. DNA for the CDR3: TGTGCCAGCAGCCCGGGACTAGCGGGACGGGAGCAGTACTTC. Translated: CASSPGLAGREQYF. The variable domain in full, with the rest retrieved from reference TRBV5-6 and TRBJ2-7, is DAGVTQSPTHLIKTRGQQVTLRCSPKSGHDTVSWYQQALGQGPQFIFQYYEEEERQRGNFPDRFSGHQFPNYSSELNVNALLLGDSALYLCASSPGLAGREQYFGPGTRLTVT.

This sequence joins TRBV6-5 and TRBJ2-3; tentatively, D is TRBD1 (5 bases). V lost 5 bases and J 7 bases, leaving 7 bases between the germline ends. Germline-derived CDR1 and CDR2 are MNHEY and SVGAGI. The CDR3 extends over 11 amino acids. CDR3 sequence (DNA): TGTGCCAGCAGTAACAGGAATACGCAGTATTTT. It is translated as CASSNRNTQYF.